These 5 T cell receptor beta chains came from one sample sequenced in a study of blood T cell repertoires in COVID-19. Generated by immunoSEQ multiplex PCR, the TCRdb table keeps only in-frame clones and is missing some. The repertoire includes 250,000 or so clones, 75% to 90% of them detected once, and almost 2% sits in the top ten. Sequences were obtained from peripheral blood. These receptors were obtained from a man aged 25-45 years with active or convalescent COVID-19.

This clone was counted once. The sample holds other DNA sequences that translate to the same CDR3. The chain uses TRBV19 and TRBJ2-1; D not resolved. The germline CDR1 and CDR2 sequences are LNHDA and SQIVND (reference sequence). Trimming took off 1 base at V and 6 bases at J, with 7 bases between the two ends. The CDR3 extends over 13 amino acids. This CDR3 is CASSIGGGNEQFF. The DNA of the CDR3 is TGTGCCAGTAGTATAGGTGGCGGCAATGAGCAGTTCTTC. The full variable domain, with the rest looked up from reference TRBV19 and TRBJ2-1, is DGGITQSPKYLFRKEGQNVTLSCEQNLNHDAMYWYRQDPGQGLRLIYYSQIVNDFQKGDIAEGYSVSREKKESFPLTVTSAQKNPTAFYLCASSIGGGNEQFFGPGTRLTVL.

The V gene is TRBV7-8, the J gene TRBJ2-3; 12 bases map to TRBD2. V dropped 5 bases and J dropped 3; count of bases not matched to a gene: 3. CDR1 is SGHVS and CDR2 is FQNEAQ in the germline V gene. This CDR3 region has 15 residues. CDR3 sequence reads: CASSPLAGGTDTQYF. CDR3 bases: TGTGCCAGCAGCCCGCTAGCGGGGGGGACAGATACGCAGTATTTT. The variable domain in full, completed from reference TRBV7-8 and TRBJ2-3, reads GAGVSQSPRYKVAKRGQDVALRCDPISGHVSLFWYQQALGQGPEFLTYFQNEAQLDKSGLPSDRFFAERPEGSVSTLKIQRTQQEDSAVYLCASSPLAGGTDTQYFGPGTRLTVL.

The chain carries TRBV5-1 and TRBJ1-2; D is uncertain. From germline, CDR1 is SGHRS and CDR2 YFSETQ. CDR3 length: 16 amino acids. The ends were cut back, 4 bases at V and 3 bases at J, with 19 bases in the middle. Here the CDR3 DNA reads TGCGCCAGCAGCCCCTTTTTGGAGGAGCGGGACTATGGCTACACCTTC. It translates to CASSPFLEERDYGYTF. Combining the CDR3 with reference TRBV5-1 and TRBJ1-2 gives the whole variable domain KAGVTQTPRYLIKTRGQQVTLSCSPISGHRSVSWYQQTPGQGLQFLFEYFSETQRNKGNFPGRFSGRQFSNSRSEMNVSTLELGDSALYLCASSPFLEERDYGYTFGSGTRLTVV.

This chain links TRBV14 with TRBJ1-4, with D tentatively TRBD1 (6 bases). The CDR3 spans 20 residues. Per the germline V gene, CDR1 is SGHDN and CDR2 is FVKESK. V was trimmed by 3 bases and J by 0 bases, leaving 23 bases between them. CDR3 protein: CASSQGKTGWVGSTNEKLFF. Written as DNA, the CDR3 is TGTGCCAGCAGCCAGGGTAAGACAGGTTGGGTCGGGTCAACTAATGAAAAACTGTTTTTT.

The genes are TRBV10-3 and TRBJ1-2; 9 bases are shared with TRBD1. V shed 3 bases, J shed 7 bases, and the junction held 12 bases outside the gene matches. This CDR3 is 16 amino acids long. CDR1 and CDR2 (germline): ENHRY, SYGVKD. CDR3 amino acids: CAISEPTTGGAGGYTF. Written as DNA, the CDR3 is TGTGCCATCAGTGAACCGACAACAGGGGGCGCCGGTGGCTACACCTTC.